What follows are 19 T cell receptor beta chains derived from one specimen sequenced in a study of T-cell reconstitution after alpha-beta-depleted transplantation in children (TCRdb year 2016). The library was generated by PCR. The listed sequencing device is Illumina HiSeq 2500. TCR libraries were prepared with molecular barcoding, using unique molecular identifiers to normalize TCRbeta repertoire quantification. Clones were called with MiXCR by TCRdb after fastp trimmed the public reads at Q25, and only in-frame beta chains were retained. Each CDR3 protein appears once, grouped with its most common genes and DNA. The sample profile shows around 380,000 distinct CDR3 sequences; about 11% of them were found once. About 5% of the sample goes to the ten largest clones. Here the sequenced sample was PBMCs from the stem cell graft donor, taken from the stem cell graft. Receptor source: a human donor who donated a stem cell graft to a child with acute myeloid leukemia.

V gene TRBV5-6 combines with J gene TRBJ1-1; maybe TRBD1 (6 bases). V lost 0 bases and J 1 base, leaving 13 bases between the germline ends. From germline, CDR1 is SGHDT and CDR2 YYEEEE. CDR3 length: 16 residues. The CDR3 DNA follows: TGTGCCAGCAGCTTGGTGGGGGGCTTAGGGAACACTGAAGCTTTCTTT. Translating it yields CASSLVGGLGNTEAFF.

The table lists this clonotype with many counts. This CDR3 reads CSARRQAGTEAFF. The CDR3 nucleotides are TGCAGTGCTCGACGACAGGCGGGCACTGAAGCTTTCTTT. The chain is built from TRBV20-1 and TRBJ1-1, with D maybe TRBD1 (6 bases). The CDR3 runs 13 residues. V was cut by 5 bases and J by 4 bases, with 14 bases left in between. Germline V CDR1 and CDR2: DFQATT, SNEGSKA (reference sequence).

V gene TRBV3-1 combines with J gene TRBJ2-5; TRBD1 matches at 12 bases. The CDR3 totals 17 residues. The J segment lost 5 bases and the V segment lost 7 bases, leaving 14 bases of the junction unmatched. The germline V gene has CDR1 LGHDT and CDR2 YNNKEL (reference sequence). CDR3 loop: CASTQRQGTGGRETQYF. The DNA of the CDR3 is TGTGCCAGCACCCAGCGACAGGGGACAGGGGGCCGGGAGACCCAGTACTTC.

The chain couples TRBV2 to TRBJ1-5, with unresolved D. Germline V lookup: CDR1 SNHLY, CDR2 FYNNEI. V lost 7 bases to trimming and J lost 3 bases, with 13 bases between them. CDR3 length: 14 residues. CDR3 nucleotides: TGTGCCAGCACGGCGACCGACCTCAATCAGCCCCAGCATTTT. This gives the protein CASTATDLNQPQHF.

This clonotype was seen at least ten times. Relative to the germline gene, one junction end is altered; a read error may explain this. The CDR3 region is CASSAQETQYF. DNA of the CDR3: TGTGCCAGCAGCGCCCAAGAGACCCAGTACTTC. V and J are TRBV5-1 and TRBJ2-5; D gene ambiguous. This CDR3 region has 11 residues. Germline values: CDR1 SGHRS, CDR2 YFSETQ.

In its sample, this clonotype was seen many times. The chain combines TRBV6-1 with TRBJ2-4; 12 nucleotides match TRBD2. This CDR3 is 14 amino acids long. Germline V gene sequence: CDR1 MNHNS, CDR2 SASEGT. The V and J ends lost 4 bases and 8 bases, in that order; junction bases with no gene match: 3. The CDR3 nucleotides are TGTGCCAGCAGTGCTAGCGGGGGGGTGGACATTCAGTACTTC. Protein sequence: CASSASGGVDIQYF.

This sequence joins TRBV11-1 and TRBJ2-7; D gene ambiguous. CDR1 and CDR2 from the germline V gene are SGHAT and FQDESV (reference sequence). The CDR3 contains 18 residues. V gave up 2 bases and J gave up 0 bases, with 20 bases separating them. DNA for the CDR3: TGTGCCAGCAGCTTAAAGCCCCCCCGAACTTCGAGCTCCTACGAGCAGTACGTC. This sequence encodes CASSLKPPRTSSSYEQYV.

The CDR3 bases are TGCAGTGCTAGGGAGATTCGGGGGAACACCGGGGAGCTGTTTTTT. As protein: CSAREIRGNTGELFF. The V and J genes are TRBV20-1 and TRBJ2-2; D might be TRBD2 (5 bases). Trimming shortened V by 3 bases and J by 1 base, and 12 bases separated the two germline ends. CDR3 length equals 15 residues. CDR1 is DFQATT and CDR2 is SNEGSKA in the germline V gene (reference sequence).

This clonotype was observed many times. This chain links TRBV5-5 with TRBJ1-5; possible D gene TRBD1, 5 bases. Trimming shortened V by 4 bases and J by 8 bases, and 16 bases separated the two germline ends. Germline V CDR1 and CDR2: SGHKS, YYEKEE (reference sequence). This CDR3 has 14 amino acids. The CDR3 is CASSALWGMEPQHF. The CDR3 nucleotides read TGTGCCAGCAGCGCCTTGTGGGGGATGGAGCCCCAGCATTTT.

The chain has TRBV20-1 and TRBJ2-7; TRBD1 is a possible D gene (5 bases). With 2 bases removed from V and 4 bases from J, the gap between germline ends came to 18 bases. The CDR3 consists of 15 residues. Per the germline V gene, CDR1 is DFQATT and CDR2 is SNEGSKA (reference sequence). The CDR3 region has the DNA TGCAGTGCTAGACTCCCAGGGAAAGGTGGTTACGAGCAGTACTTC. This sequence encodes CSARLPGKGGYEQYF.

The chain carries TRBV4-1 and TRBJ2-3; tentatively, D is TRBD1 (5 bases). The V and J ends lost 2 bases and 0 bases respectively, with 12 bases between them. In germline, CDR1 is MGHRA, CDR2 YSYEKL. CDR3 length equals 16 residues. CDR3 sequence (DNA): TGCGCCAGCAGCCAAAGTGAAGGGGAAAGCACAGATACGCAGTATTTT. Its translation: CASSQSEGESTDTQYF.

DNA of the CDR3: TGCGCCAGCAGCTTGGTTGGGGCCGCCTACAATGAGCAGTTCTTC. Amino acid sequence: CASSLVGAAYNEQFF. V gene TRBV5-1 combines with J gene TRBJ2-1, with a tentative D call TRBD1 (5 bases). The length of the CDR3 is 15 residues. Germline V CDR1 and CDR2: SGHRS, YFSETQ. The V end lost 0 bases, the J end lost 2 bases, and 9 bases lay between the germline ends.

This clonotype has a count of ten or more. V gene TRBV29-1 combines with J gene TRBJ2-7, with unresolved D. CDR3 length equals 11 residues. Germline CDR1 SQVTM, CDR2 ANQGSEA. The V end was cut by 6 bases, the J end by 5 bases, with 11 bases between. DNA of the CDR3: TGCAGCGTGCGACAAGGCAACGAGCAGTACTTC. Its protein product is CSVRQGNEQYF.

Only a few counts were recorded for this clonotype. The V and J genes are TRBV20-1 and TRBJ1-1, with D possibly TRBD1 on 6 matching bases. This CDR3 comprises 14 residues. Trimming stripped 2 bases from V and 1 base from J, with 11 bases between. Germline CDR1 reads DFQATT; CDR2 reads SNEGSKA (reference sequence). The CDR3, as DNA: TGCAGTGCTAGATTCAGGGGCGGGAACACTGAAGCTTTCTTT. Translated, it gives CSARFRGGNTEAFF.

Only a few counts were recorded for this clonotype. The V call is TRBV6-6, the J call TRBJ1-3, with D hard to call. Germline lookup yields CDR1 MNHNY and CDR2 SVGAGI (reference sequence). Trimming took 7 bases from V and 0 from J, leaving 1 base between them. The CDR3 sequence is 11 residues long. In DNA, the CDR3 is TGTGCCAGCAACTCTGGAAACACCATATATTTT. Its protein product is CASNSGNTIYF.

The chain uses TRBV20-1 and TRBJ1-5; 8 nucleotides align to TRBD1. This CDR3 is 16 amino acids long. V trimming: 6 bases; J trimming: 4 bases; junction bases outside the gene matches: 14. Germline CDR1 and CDR2: DFQATT and SNEGSKA (reference sequence). In DNA, the CDR3 is TGCAGTGCCCTAAGTCGAGGACAGGGCCTGAATCAGCCCCAGCATTTT. Translating gives CSALSRGQGLNQPQHF.

The rearrangement links TRBV5-5 to TRBJ2-7; 10 bases map to TRBD1. Germline V gives CDR1 SGHKS, CDR2 YYEKEE (reference sequence). The CDR3 totals 14 residues. The ends lost 4 bases at V and 0 bases at J; junction bases unmatched: 1. The CDR3 nucleotides read TGTGCCAGCAGCGGGACAGGGGTCTCCTACGAGCAGTACGTC. As protein: CASSGTGVSYEQYV.

CDR3 sequence reads: CASRAAGGREQFF. Written as DNA, the CDR3 is TGTGCCAGCAGGGCAGCAGGGGGGCGTGAGCAGTTCTTC. The rearrangement uses TRBV7-6 and TRBJ2-1; a weak D match, TRBD1 (7 bases). This CDR3 comprises 13 residues. Looked up from germline, CDR1 is SGHVS and CDR2 is FNYEAQ. Trimming removed 6 bases at V and 9 bases at J, with 15 bases between.

V usage is TRBV7-8 and J usage is TRBJ2-7; possibly TRBD1 for D (6 bases). Germline CDR1 is SGHVS and CDR2 is FQNEAQ. This CDR3 is 15 amino acids long. Trimming took 5 bases from V and 2 from J, leaving 16 bases between them. The CDR3 DNA reads as TGTGCCAGCAGCCCTCACACAGGGTTCCCCTACGAGCAGTACTTC. Protein sequence: CASSPHTGFPYEQYF.